Shown below are 30 T cell receptor beta chains from a single sample sequenced in a study of OX40 agonist ivuxolimab in advanced cancers. Some clones are missing from TCRdb's copy, which holds only in-frame ones; the method was immunoSEQ multiplex PCR. This table holds roughly 70,000 clones, 75% to 90% found once. Source: CD4+ or CD8+ T cells sorted from blood, taken in a trial of the OX40 agonist ivuxolimab. These receptors all come from an adult with an advanced solid tumor such as melanoma, head and neck, liver or kidney cancer.

The CDR3: CASSLTGGNEQFF. The CDR3 bases are TGTGCCAGCAGCTTAACGGGAGGAAATGAGCAGTTCTTC. V usage is TRBV11-3 and J usage is TRBJ2-1; 7 bases map to TRBD2. Germline CDR1 is SGHNT and CDR2 is YENEEA. The CDR3 is 13 residues long. V lost 2 bases to trimming and J lost 7 bases; unmatched junction nucleotides: 2. Full variable domain (rest looked up from reference TRBV11-3 and TRBJ2-1): EAGVVQSPRYKIIEKKQPVAFWCNPISGHNTLYWYLQNLGQGPELLIRYENEEAVDDSQLPKDRFSAERLKGVDSTLKIQPAELGDSAVYLCASSLTGGNEQFFGPGTRLTVL.

The CDR3 nucleotides are TGTGCCAGCAGCTGGGGGGGAGGGAATCAGCCCCAGCATTTT. Translated: CASSWGGGNQPQHF. This chain uses TRBV5-4 with TRBJ1-5, with a weak D call TRBD1 (5 bases). Germline CDR1 is SGHNT and CDR2 is YYREEE (reference sequence). The CDR3 runs to 14 residues. V lost 3 bases and J lost 4, with 11 bases in between.

CDR3 bases: TGTGCCAGCAGCAAGTCCGGATTGAGGGATGAAAAACTGTTTTTT. Amino acid sequence: CASSKSGLRDEKLFF. The V gene is TRBV5-6, the J gene TRBJ1-4, with no clear D. CDR3 length equals 15 residues. CDR1 is SGHDT and CDR2 is YYEEEE in the germline V gene. The V and J ends lost 4 bases and 6 bases respectively, with 16 bases between them.

The gene calls are TRBV2 and TRBJ2-1; D not resolved. The CDR3 sequence is 11 residues long. CDR1 SNHLY and CDR2 FYNNEI come from the germline V gene. Trimming removed 7 bases at V and 4 bases at J, with 5 bases between. The CDR3 sequence is CASNEYNEQFF. The DNA of the CDR3 is TGTGCCAGCAACGAGTACAATGAGCAGTTCTTC.

The chain couples TRBV11-3 to TRBJ2-2; 11 bases match TRBD2. V was clipped by 3 bases and J by 3 bases; unmatched bases: 6. Germline V gene sequence: CDR1 SGHNT, CDR2 YENEEA. The CDR3 loop spans 17 amino acids. The DNA of the CDR3 is TGTGCCAGCAGCTTTGGGCTAGCGGGAGGTCACACCGGGGAGCTGTTTTTT. Its protein is CASSFGLAGGHTGELFF.

CDR3 loop: CASSPPITDTQYF. The CDR3 region has the DNA TGTGCCAGCTCACCACCTATCACAGATACGCAGTATTTT. V usage is TRBV18 and J usage is TRBJ2-3; D remains ambiguous. This CDR3 contains 13 residues. Germline CDR1 KGHSH, CDR2 LQKENI. V lost 0 bases, J lost 2 bases, and 3 bases lay in between.

The chain links TRBV19 to TRBJ1-4, with 10 bases lining up with TRBD1. Trimming cost V 9 bases and J 6 bases; bases outside gene matches: 13. Germline assignment: CDR1 LNHDA and CDR2 SQIVND (reference sequence). The CDR3 runs 16 residues. This CDR3 is CASTDRGRFMDEKLFF. The CDR3 DNA is TGTGCCAGCACCGACAGGGGGCGCTTCATGGATGAAAAACTGTTTTTT. Combining the CDR3 with reference TRBV19 and TRBJ1-4 gives the whole variable domain DGGITQSPKYLFRKEGQNVTLSCEQNLNHDAMYWYRQDPGQGLRLIYYSQIVNDFQKGDIAEGYSVSREKKESFPLTVTSAQKNPTAFYLCASTDRGRFMDEKLFFGSGTQLSVL.

V is TRBV7-9 and J is TRBJ2-2; 9 nucleotides match TRBD1. From germline, CDR1 is SEHNR and CDR2 FQNEAQ (reference sequence). This CDR3 is 14 amino acids long. The V and J ends lost 8 bases and 3 bases, in that order; junction bases with no gene match: 4. Here the CDR3 reads CASRDRVDTGELFF. The CDR3 DNA is TGTGCCAGCCGGGACAGGGTGGACACCGGGGAGCTGTTTTTT.

The genes are TRBV18 and TRBJ2-3; 9 nucleotides match TRBD2. There are 17 residues in the CDR3. Germline loops: CDR1 KGHSH, CDR2 LQKENI. Trimming took 3 bases from V and 2 from J; bases not matched to a gene: 9. CDR3 residues: CASSPWASGGTTDTQYF. CDR3 bases: TGTGCCAGCTCACCTTGGGCCAGCGGGGGGACCACAGATACGCAGTATTTT.

This clone was detected only a few times. The genes are TRBV5-5 and TRBJ1-5; D may be TRBD1 (6 bases). Trimming cost V 4 bases and J 5 bases, with 10 bases left between them. The CDR3 loop spans 13 amino acids. Per the germline V gene, CDR1 is SGHKS and CDR2 is YYEKEE (reference sequence). The CDR3 coding sequence is TGTGCCAGCAGCACACAGGGAGATCAGCCCCAGCATTTT. Amino acid sequence: CASSTQGDQPQHF.

The rearrangement uses TRBV18 and TRBJ2-7, with 9 nucleotides matching TRBD1. Trimming at V came to 6 bases and at J to 6 bases, leaving 9 bases not matched to a gene. This CDR3 comprises 14 residues. The germline V gene has CDR1 KGHSH and CDR2 LQKENI. The DNA of the CDR3 is TGTGCCAGCTCCCAGGGACAGGGTTGGTTCGAGCAGTACTTC. It is translated as CASSQGQGWFEQYF.

This chain connects TRBV13 to TRBJ1-2; TRBD1 agrees at 9 bases. There are 15 residues in the CDR3. Per germline, CDR1 PRHDT and CDR2 FYEKMQ (reference sequence). Trimming at V came to 5 bases and at J to 8 bases, leaving 12 bases not matched to a gene. DNA of the CDR3: TGTGCCAGCAGCCAAAGGGACAGGGCTCCGGAGGGCTACACCTTC. Translated: CASSQRDRAPEGYTF.

Details on this clone: This CDR3 is also generated by other DNA sequences in the sample. This chain uses TRBV5-1 with TRBJ2-5, with D perhaps matching TRBD2 (6 bases). This CDR3 spans 14 amino acids. The V and J ends lost 0 bases and 1 base respectively, with 7 bases between them. The germline V gene encodes CDR1 SGHRS and CDR2 YFSETQ. CDR3 nucleotides: TGCGCCAGCAGCTTGGCCGGGGGCCAAGAGACCCAGTACTTC. This gives the protein CASSLAGGQETQYF.

The rearrangement joins TRBV7-3 to TRBJ1-1; D call uncertain. The CDR3 runs to 13 residues. Trimming took off 5 bases at V and 9 bases at J, with 16 bases between the two ends. Germline loops: CDR1 SGHTA, CDR2 FQGTGA. The CDR3 here is CASSTRPASQAFF. CDR3 in DNA: TGTGCCAGCAGCACCAGGCCCGCGTCCCAAGCTTTCTTT.

Here the CDR3 reads CASSQARTRDTDTQYF. CDR3 DNA sequence: TGTGCCAGCAGCCAGGCTCGGACTAGAGACACAGATACGCAGTATTTT. The chain employs TRBV7-9 and TRBJ2-3, with 7 bases aligning to TRBD2. The junction had 10 bases not matched to a gene; V was cut back by 5 bases and J by 2 bases. This CDR3 is 16 amino acids long. The germline V gene encodes CDR1 SEHNR and CDR2 FQNEAQ (reference sequence).

The chain is built from TRBV11-2 and TRBJ2-7; 7 bases are shared with TRBD2. Losses at the gene ends were 3 bases for V and 5 bases for J; bases not matched to a gene: 10. Per the germline V gene, CDR1 is SGHAT and CDR2 is FQNNGV. This CDR3 has 15 amino acids. The CDR3 coding sequence is TGTGCCAGCAGCTTCGTCGGGGGAGGGAGGGACGAGCAGTACTTC. This sequence encodes CASSFVGGGRDEQYF.

The chain has TRBV6-5 and TRBJ2-1; TRBD1 matches 7 bases. J lost 4 bases, V lost 4 bases, and 4 bases had no gene match. The germline CDR1 and CDR2 sequences are MNHEY and SVGAGI. The CDR3 consists of 14 residues. The CDR3 region has the DNA TGTGCCAGCAGTTTCCGGGACAGATACAATGAGCAGTTCTTC. This gives the protein CASSFRDRYNEQFF.

The rearrangement uses TRBV7-9 and TRBJ2-5; D may be TRBD1 (6 bases). Trimming took 2 bases from V and 13 from J, leaving 17 bases between them. CDR1 and CDR2 from the germline V gene are SEHNR and FQNEAQ (reference sequence). The CDR3 runs 13 residues. The CDR3, as DNA: TGTGCCAGCAGCTTACCCACGGACAGCTTCTTGTACTTC. This codes for CASSLPTDSFLYF.

The V call is TRBV5-5, the J call TRBJ2-3; 9 bases align to TRBD1. The CDR3 has 15 residues. V lost 0 bases, J lost 4 bases, and 3 bases stayed unmatched. Germline V CDR1 and CDR2: SGHKS, YYEKEE (reference sequence). This chain's CDR3 is CASSLAGTGPDTQYF. The CDR3 nucleotides are TGTGCCAGCAGCTTGGCTGGGACAGGGCCAGATACGCAGTATTTT.

This chain connects TRBV6-6 to TRBJ2-2, with 9 positions matching TRBD1. Germline CDR1 is MNHNY and CDR2 is SVGAGI (reference sequence). The V gene end was trimmed by 6 bases and the J gene end by 4 bases; junction bases not matched to a gene: 3. The CDR3 loop spans 14 amino acids. CDR3 region: CASSPQGATGELFF. CDR3 nucleotides: TGTGCCAGCAGCCCACAGGGGGCCACCGGGGAGCTGTTTTTT.

The chain joins TRBV4-1 to TRBJ1-6; D uncertain. Trimming pared 1 base from V and 1 base from J, leaving 20 bases between. The CDR3 runs 20 residues. Germline CDR1 is MGHRA and CDR2 is YSYEKL. CDR3 region: CASSQAARQALKSYNSPLHF. The CDR3 nucleotides read TGCGCCAGCAGCCAAGCCGCAAGGCAGGCATTAAAGTCCTATAATTCACCCCTCCACTTT.

This clone was observed a single time. Other DNA sequences within the sample encode an identical CDR3. This sequence joins TRBV2 and TRBJ2-7; D possibly corresponds to TRBD2 (5 bases). This CDR3 region has 13 residues. Between the trimmed V and J ends, which lost 6 bases and 3 bases, there was a span of 12 bases. In germline, CDR1 is SNHLY, CDR2 FYNNEI. DNA for the CDR3: TGTGCCAGCAGCGAACTGGACTTCTACGAGCAGTACTTC. Its translation: CASSELDFYEQYF.

The CDR3 sequence is CAIRKTGQGLSKRNYGYTF. The CDR3 nucleotides read TGTGCCATCAGGAAAACAGGACAGGGACTTAGTAAGCGTAACTATGGCTACACCTTC. The chain uses TRBV10-3 and TRBJ1-2, with 8 bases identical to TRBD1. The CDR3 length is 19 residues. V trimming: 6 bases; J trimming: 1 base; junction bases outside the gene matches: 19. In germline, CDR1 is ENHRY, CDR2 SYGVKD.

The V call is TRBV9, the J call TRBJ2-3; D is possibly TRBD1 (5 bases). Germline assignment: CDR1 SGDLS and CDR2 YYNGEE. This CDR3 spans 13 amino acids. Trimming pared 0 bases from V and 6 bases from J, leaving 8 bases between. The CDR3 DNA sequence: TGTGCCAGCAGCGTAGGTAGGGGCGATACGCAGTATTTT. Translation gives CASSVGRGDTQYF.

The count of this clone is one. The chain is built from TRBV6-4 and TRBJ2-1; 14 nucleotides match TRBD2. V shed 6 bases, J shed 6 bases, and the junction held 7 bases outside the gene matches. The CDR3 length is 16 residues. CDR1 is MRHNA and CDR2 is SNTAGT in the germline V gene. As DNA, the CDR3 is TGTGCCAGCAGCACAGGGACTAGCGGGGGAGGCAATGAGCAGTTCTTC. As protein: CASSTGTSGGGNEQFF.

The V call is TRBV11-3, the J call TRBJ2-2; D not resolved. CDR3 length: 17 residues. From germline, CDR1 is SGHNT and CDR2 YENEEA. Trimming pared 0 bases from V and 7 bases from J, leaving 18 bases between. This CDR3 is CASSLDRNGPVNGELFF. The DNA for the CDR3 is TGTGCCAGCAGCTTAGATAGGAATGGTCCGGTCAACGGGGAGCTGTTTTTT. Full variable domain (rest looked up from reference TRBV11-3 and TRBJ2-2): EAGVVQSPRYKIIEKKQPVAFWCNPISGHNTLYWYLQNLGQGPELLIRYENEEAVDDSQLPKDRFSAERLKGVDSTLKIQPAELGDSAVYLCASSLDRNGPVNGELFFGEGSRLTVL.

The CDR3 region is CASSPYAGGQLNQPQHF. The CDR3 DNA reads as TGTGCCAGCTCACCGTACGCCGGGGGACAGCTCAATCAGCCCCAGCATTTT. This chain connects TRBV18 to TRBJ1-5; TRBD1 matches 7 bases. There are 17 residues in the CDR3. Per germline, CDR1 KGHSH and CDR2 LQKENI. V gave up 3 bases and J gave up 3 bases; unmatched junction bases: 11.

The rearrangement uses TRBV10-1 and TRBJ1-3, with a possible D match to TRBD1 (6 bases). CDR3 length: 19 amino acids. V lost 7 bases and J lost 0, with 25 bases in between. Looked up from germline, CDR1 is WNHNN and CDR2 is SYGVQD (reference sequence). CDR3: CASIPVLLDSLRSGNTIYF. The CDR3 nucleotides are TGCGCCAGCATCCCGGTACTTCTGGACAGCCTCCGCTCTGGAAACACCATATATTTT.

V and J are TRBV4-1 and TRBJ1-3; D not resolved. CDR1 MGHRA and CDR2 YSYEKL come from the germline V gene. The V gene lost 4 bases and the J gene lost 4 bases, with 11 bases spanning the gap. This CDR3 has 14 amino acids. The CDR3: CASSRTAEGNTIYF. Here the CDR3 DNA reads TGCGCCAGCAGCCGAACTGCAGAAGGAAACACCATATATTTT.

The chain is built from TRBV19 and TRBJ2-2; D gene uncertain. The CDR3 is made up of 14 amino acids. CDR1 and CDR2 (germline): LNHDA, SQIVND (reference sequence). With 5 bases removed from V and 0 bases from J, the gap between germline ends came to 7 bases. The CDR3 loop is CASSDGTNTGELFF. In DNA form, the CDR3 reads TGTGCCAGTAGTGATGGGACGAACACCGGGGAGCTGTTTTTT.